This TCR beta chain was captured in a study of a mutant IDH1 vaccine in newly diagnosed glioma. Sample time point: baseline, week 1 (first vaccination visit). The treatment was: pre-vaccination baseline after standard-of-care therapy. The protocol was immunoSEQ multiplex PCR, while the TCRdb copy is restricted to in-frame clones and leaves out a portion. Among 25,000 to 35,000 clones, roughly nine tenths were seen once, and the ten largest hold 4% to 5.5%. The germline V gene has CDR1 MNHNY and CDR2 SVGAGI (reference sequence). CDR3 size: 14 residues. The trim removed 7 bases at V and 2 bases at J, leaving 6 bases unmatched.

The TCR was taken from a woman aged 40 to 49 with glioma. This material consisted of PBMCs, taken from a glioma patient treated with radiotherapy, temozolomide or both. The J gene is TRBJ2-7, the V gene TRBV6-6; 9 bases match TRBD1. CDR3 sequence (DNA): TGTGCCAGCACCCTGGGACAGGGAGCCTACGAGCAGTACTTC. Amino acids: CASTLGQGAYEQYF.